This TCR beta chain appears in the sequencing data of a study of memory CD4+ T cells and cytomegalovirus serostatus. This CDR3 has 16 amino acids. CDR1 and CDR2 (germline): LGHNA, YNFKEQ. As concerns this clone: A junction end diverges from the germline sequence, so it may reflect a read error. Other DNA sequences in the same sample also yield this CDR3.

The sort gate was single viable CD3+CD4+CD8-CD45RO+ cells for memory CD4+ T cells. TCRdb's copy holds only in-frame clones and misses some; the assay was immunoSEQ multiplex PCR. In the table there are 40,000 to 55,000 clones, approximately 74% of which are singletons. The rearrangement joins TRBV4-2 to TRBJ2-2, with a possible D match to TRBD1 (6 bases). The sequence came from an adult in good health and CMV-seropositive. Specimen: memory CD4+ T cells from blood. CDR3 residues: CASRTLQGMEAGELFF. CDR3 DNA: TGTGCCAGCAGAACTCTACAGGGTATGGAAGCCGGGGAGTTGTTTTTT.